This TCR beta chain was observed in a study of CD8+CD57+ T cells in acquired aplastic anemia. About the study: On average, sorted CD4+ and CD8+ cells gave 3.2 ug of DNA. Study-level points and caveats: Patients had around 30 CD8+ CDR3 sequences in common with controls (the shared set).

CDR3 and TCR beta VDJ profiling relied on a genomic DNA template. TCRdb reprocessed the reads via MiXCR and lists one record per CDR3 protein. Here the sample spans 180,000 or so distinct CDR3 sequences, approximately 52% being singletons. This clonotype was seen only a few times. Its specificity is not known. Patients chosen for sequencing had shown CD8+CD57+ cell expansion by flow cytometry. Every one of the patients had aplastic anemia (severe, acquired). Patients were therapy-naive when their blood was sampled. This CDR3 has 16 residues. V shed 1 base and J shed 2 bases, with 12 bases lying between them. In germline, CDR1 is MGHDK, CDR2 SYGVNS.

The sequencing sample was made of sorted CD4+, CD8+, or CD8+CD57+ T cells (not recorded which) from PBMCs. The clonotype comes from a human donor with aplastic anemia. This chain links TRBV25-1 with TRBJ2-1; the D gene is possibly TRBD1 (5 bases). DNA for the CDR3: TGTGCCAGCAGTGAATTATCGGCCAGGGCCTACAATGAGCAGTTCTTC. Its translation is CASSELSARAYNEQFF.